Presented here are 2 T cell receptor beta chains from one specimen sequenced in a study of shared T cell receptors in the human thymus. The data were produced by immunoSEQ multiplex PCR, yet TCRdb's version contains in-frame clones alone and is incomplete. The table lists 500,000 to 750,000 clones, around nine tenths of them singletons, with over 0.008% in the top ten. These data are also associated with another study on human thymus T cells.

The sequencing input was thymocytes. These receptors were obtained from a boy younger than two with a congenital heart defect.

This clone was counted a single time. The chain combines TRBV7-9 with TRBJ2-5, with TRBD2 matching over 7 bases. The CDR3 extends over 16 amino acids. After removal of 1 base from V and 2 bases from J, the junction contained 7 bases not matched to a gene. Germline CDR1 is SEHNR and CDR2 is FQNEAQ (reference sequence). This CDR3 reads CASSLGASGAQETQYF. In DNA form, the CDR3 reads TGTGCCAGCAGCTTAGGAGCTAGCGGTGCTCAAGAGACCCAGTACTTC.

The chain is built from TRBV15 and TRBJ2-3, with D hard to call. V was trimmed by 2 bases and J by 0 bases, leaving 6 bases between them. CDR3 length: 14 amino acids. Germline loops: CDR1 LNHNV, CDR2 YYDKDF (reference sequence). In DNA form, the CDR3 reads TGTGCCACCAGCAGACCTAAAAGCACAGATACGCAGTATTTT. It encodes CATSRPKSTDTQYF.